This TCR beta chain was sequenced during a study of shared clonotypes between healthy human individuals. Naive CD8 cells were CD45RO-negative, positively selected for CCR7, excluding terminally differentiated effector memory CD45RA+ cells. All donors qualified as healthy HIV-negative adults and had experienced no recent acute infections or vaccinations. Several immunoSEQ 96-well plates shared each subset's DNA, each plate a replicate. Sequenced by immunoSEQ multiplex PCR; TCRdb stores in-frame clones only, minus some. The sample records 2 million or so clones, about 95% being singletons. This clone was recorded once. Its antigen is unknown. Study results and caveats: A reduction in generation probabilities was seen for non-shared clonotypes relative to those shared by all four donors.

The TCR was taken from a man aged 18 to 30 in good health. Sequenced sample: naive CD8+ T cells sorted from blood.

CDR3 protein: CASSPARGLNYGYTF. The CDR3, as DNA: TGTGCCAGCAGCCCGGCCAGGGGCCTTAACTATGGCTACACCTTC. The chain is built from TRBV6-5 and TRBJ1-2; tentative D call: TRBD1 (6 bases). The CDR3 sequence is 15 residues long. Per the germline V gene, CDR1 is MNHEY and CDR2 is SVGAGI. The V end lost 6 bases, the J end lost 1 base, and 15 bases lay between the germline ends.